This T cell receptor (beta chain) originates from a study of blood T cell repertoires in COVID-19. Repertoires were generated with immunoSEQ multiplex PCR, while TCRdb's copy carries only in-frame clones and drops some. The profile shows 100,000 or so clones, roughly 92% of them singletons. V trimming: 6 bases; J trimming: 2 bases; junction bases outside the gene matches: 3. The germline V gene has CDR1 SQVTM and CDR2 ANQGSEA. There are 13 residues in the CDR3. The chain combines TRBV29-1 with TRBJ2-3; 9 bases are shared with TRBD2. This sequence was found in a man aged 65-85 years with acute or convalescent COVID-19. The sequenced sample consisted of peripheral blood. CDR3 sequence (DNA): TGCAGCGTGCTAGCGGGACCCACAGATACGCAGTATTTT. Protein: CSVLAGPTDTQYF.